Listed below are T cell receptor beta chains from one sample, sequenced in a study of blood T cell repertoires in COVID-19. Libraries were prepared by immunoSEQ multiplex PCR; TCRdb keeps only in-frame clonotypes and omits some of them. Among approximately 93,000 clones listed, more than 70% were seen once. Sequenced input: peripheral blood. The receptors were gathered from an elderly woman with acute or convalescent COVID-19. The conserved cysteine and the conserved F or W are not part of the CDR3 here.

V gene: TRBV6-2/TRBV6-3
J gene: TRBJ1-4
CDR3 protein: ASSYSFGARGRGLTNEKLF

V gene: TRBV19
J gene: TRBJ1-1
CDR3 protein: ASRVGASDTEAF

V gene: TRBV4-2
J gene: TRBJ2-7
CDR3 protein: ASSQEGTVTYEQY

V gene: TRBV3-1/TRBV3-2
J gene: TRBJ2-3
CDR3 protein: ASSQSGLSTDTQY

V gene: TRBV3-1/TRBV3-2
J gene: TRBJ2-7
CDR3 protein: ASSQCGGASSYEQY

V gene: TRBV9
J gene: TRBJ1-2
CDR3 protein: ASSPPRWTGGDYGYT

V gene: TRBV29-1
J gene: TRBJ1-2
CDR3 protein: SVLGSRGAPGYT

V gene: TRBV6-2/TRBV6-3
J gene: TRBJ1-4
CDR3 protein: ASSYSIRDTSEKLF

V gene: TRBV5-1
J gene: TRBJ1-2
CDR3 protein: ASSLRDTGLYGYT

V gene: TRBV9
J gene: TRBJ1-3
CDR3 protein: ASSVSGTGAGNTIY

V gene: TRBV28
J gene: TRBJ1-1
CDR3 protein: ASSPTGDTTEAF

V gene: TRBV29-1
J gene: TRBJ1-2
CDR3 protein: SGQGGDYGYT

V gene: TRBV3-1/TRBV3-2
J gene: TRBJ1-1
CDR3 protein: ASSQGTGFGSAEAF

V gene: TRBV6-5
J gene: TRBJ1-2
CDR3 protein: ASSADRGRGYT

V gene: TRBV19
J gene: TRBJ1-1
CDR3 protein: ASSINPWTRGGVKPEAF

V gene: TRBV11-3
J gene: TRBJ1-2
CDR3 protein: ASSLNRAGVT

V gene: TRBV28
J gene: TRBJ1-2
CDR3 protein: ASSPGLGRPYGYT

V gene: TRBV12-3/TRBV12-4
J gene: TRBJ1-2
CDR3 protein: ASSLRGTDGYT

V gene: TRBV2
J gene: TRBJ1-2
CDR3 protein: ASRRDRGFDGYT

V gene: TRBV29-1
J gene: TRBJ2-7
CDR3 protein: SVGQGVGEQY

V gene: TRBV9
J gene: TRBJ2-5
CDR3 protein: ASSVAPGQETQY

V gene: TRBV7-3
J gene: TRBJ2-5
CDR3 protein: ASSLGQGETQY

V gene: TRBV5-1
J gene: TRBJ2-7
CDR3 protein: ASSSPTGQGVPHEQY

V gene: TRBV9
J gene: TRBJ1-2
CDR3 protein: ASTLGGNYGYT

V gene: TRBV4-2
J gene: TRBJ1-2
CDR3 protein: ASSQGPGPNYGYT

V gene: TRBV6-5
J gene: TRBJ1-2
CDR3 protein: ASSYGPGALGYT

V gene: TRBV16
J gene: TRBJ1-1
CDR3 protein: ASSRGRVTEAF

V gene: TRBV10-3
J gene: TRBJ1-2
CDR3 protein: AATGTAYGYT

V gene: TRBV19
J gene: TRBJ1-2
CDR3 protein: ASSVVRDTLNYGYT

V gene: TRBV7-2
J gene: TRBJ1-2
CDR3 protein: ASSPSWSGYT

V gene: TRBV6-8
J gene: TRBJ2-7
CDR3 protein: ASSFRGEEQY

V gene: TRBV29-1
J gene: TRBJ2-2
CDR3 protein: SFRTGGIGELF

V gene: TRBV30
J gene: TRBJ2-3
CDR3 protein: AWTVWGVSTDTQY

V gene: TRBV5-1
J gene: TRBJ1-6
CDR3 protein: ASSPRPGDNSPLH

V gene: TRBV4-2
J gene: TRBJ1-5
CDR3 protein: ASSQVPIGQGGSNQPQH

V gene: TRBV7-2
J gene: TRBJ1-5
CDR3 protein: ASSLASQNNQPQH

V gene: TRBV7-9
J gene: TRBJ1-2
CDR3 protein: ASSLAPAADGYT

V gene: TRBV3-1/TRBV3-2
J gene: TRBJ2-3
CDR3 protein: ASSYFRAKDTQY

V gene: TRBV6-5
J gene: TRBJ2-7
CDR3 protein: ASSYTGQLYEQY

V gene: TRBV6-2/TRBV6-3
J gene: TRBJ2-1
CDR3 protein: ASSSSGGPANEQF

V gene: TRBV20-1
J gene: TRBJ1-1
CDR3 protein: SASLTSRGTEAF

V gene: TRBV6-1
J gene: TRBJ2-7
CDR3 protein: ASSEAEGAQEQY

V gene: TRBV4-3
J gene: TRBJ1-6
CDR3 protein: ASSQDSQGYSPLH

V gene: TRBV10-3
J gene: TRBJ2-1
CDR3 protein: AIRYSDIYNEQF

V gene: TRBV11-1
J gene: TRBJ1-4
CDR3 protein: ASSPLDRPNEKLF

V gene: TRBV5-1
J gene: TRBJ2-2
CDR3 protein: ASSLITARGGGELF

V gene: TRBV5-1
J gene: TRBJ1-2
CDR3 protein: ASSIGQGFGYT

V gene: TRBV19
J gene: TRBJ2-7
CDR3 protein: ASSIARGLTYEQY